This is a list of T cell receptor beta chains from one sample in a study of cytomegalovirus exposure and HLA in healthy donors. Libraries were prepared by immunoSEQ multiplex PCR; TCRdb keeps only in-frame clonotypes and omits some of them. The profile shows around 130,000 clones, approximately 81% of them singletons. The sequenced sample consisted of PBMCs. Every receptor here comes from a woman in her twenties or thirties in good health and CMV-seronegative. CDR3s include the opening cysteine and the closing phenylalanine or tryptophan. A D gene is named only where the DNA matches it firmly. Where a row states a size, it is once, few, many or the class of an expanded clone; other rows omit it.

size,V,J,D,DNA,CDR3
.,TRBV27,TRBJ1-2,.,TGTGCCAGCAGTTTATCGGGCGGGTACGGCTACACCTTC,CASSLSGGYGYTF
once,TRBV13,TRBJ2-1,.,TGTGCCAGCAGCTTACTCGTACAGGGAAATGAGCAGTTCTTC,CASSLLVQGNEQFF
.,TRBV29-1,TRBJ2-5,.,TGCAGCGTTGAGAGGCAGAACCAAGAGACCCAGTACTTC,CSVERQNQETQYF
.,TRBV5-6,TRBJ2-3,TRBD1,TGTGCCAGCAGCTTGGGTGGGACAGGCCTCACAGATACGCAGTATTTT,CASSLGGTGLTDTQYF
once,TRBV7-9,TRBJ1-1,TRBD1,TGTGCCAGCAGCCTGCTCGGACAGGCGAAAATTGAAGCTTTCTTT,CASSLLGQAKIEAFF
.,TRBV19,TRBJ1-1,TRBD1,TGTGCCAGTAGGGGACAGGTCGTTGAAGCTTTCTTT,CASRGQVVEAFF
.,TRBV6-1,TRBJ1-6,TRBD1,TGTGCCAGCAGTAACAGGGGGCTGAGGAATTCACCCCTCCACTTT,CASSNRGLRNSPLHF
.,TRBV6-5,TRBJ1-1,.,TGTGCCACCTCTCAGGGGATGAACACTGAAGCTTTCTTT,CATSQGMNTEAFF
.,TRBV6-5,TRBJ1-1,.,TGTGCCAGCAGTTACTCGCCGCAGGAGAACACTGAAGCTTTCTTT,CASSYSPQENTEAFF
once,TRBV5-4,TRBJ1-2,TRBD1,TGTGCCAGCAACAAGGACAGGGGTGGCTACACCTTC,CASNKDRGGYTF
few,TRBV7-6,TRBJ2-7,TRBD1,TGTGCCAGCAGCTCAATACAGGGGGCGCAAATTCGCGAGCAGTACTTC,CASSSIQGAQIREQYF
.,TRBV6-5,TRBJ2-2,.,TGTGCCACCCACAGGAGCGGGTCCAACACCGGGGAGCTGTTTTTT,CATHRSGSNTGELFF
.,TRBV9,TRBJ2-2,TRBD1,TGTGCCAGCAGCACCGGGACAGTATCCACCGGGGAGCTGTTTTTT,CASSTGTVSTGELFF
.,TRBV7-2,TRBJ1-4,.,TGTGCCAGCAGCCCGAGTCTGGGCAGGGAAAAACTGTTTTTT,CASSPSLGREKLFF
.,TRBV6-5,TRBJ1-2,.,TGTGCCAGCAGTTACGGGCAGGGATTCTATGGCTACACCTTC,CASSYGQGFYGYTF
.,TRBV11-2,TRBJ1-4,.,TGTGCCAGCAGCTTAAGAGGAATCGCAACTAATGAAAAACTGTTTTTT,CASSLRGIATNEKLFF
.,TRBV14,TRBJ1-6,.,TGTGCCAGCAGCCAAGACCCCCTAGGGAGTTCACCCCTCCACTTT,CASSQDPLGSSPLHF
.,TRBV4-3,TRBJ1-1,TRBD1,TGCGCCAGCAGCCAAGACCTCGGACAGGGGGCTGAAGCTTTCTTT,CASSQDLGQGAEAFF
.,TRBV14,TRBJ1-2,TRBD1,TGTGCCAGCAGCCAAACCGACAGGGGCTGGGGGGGCTACACCTTC,CASSQTDRGWGGYTF
.,TRBV7-2,TRBJ2-7,TRBD1,TGTGCCAGCAGCCGGGACAGATTTTCCTACGAGCAGTACTTC,CASSRDRFSYEQYF
.,TRBV25-1,TRBJ1-4,TRBD1,TGTGCCAGCAGTGAGGCAGGGGGCTTGACTAATGAAAAACTGTTTTTT,CASSEAGGLTNEKLFF
.,TRBV6-5,TRBJ2-5,.,TGTGCCAGCAGTTACGCGGAGACCCAGTACTTC,CASSYAETQYF
.,TRBV5-6,TRBJ1-2,TRBD1,TGTGCCAGCAGCTTGGCCGAGGGACAGGGTAACTATGGCTACACCTTC,CASSLAEGQGNYGYTF
.,TRBV25-1,TRBJ1-2,.,TGTGCCAGCAGCTCGACCGGGGACTATGGCTACACCTTC,CASSSTGDYGYTF
.,TRBV6-1,TRBJ2-3,TRBD2,TGTGCCAGCAGTGGGATAGCGGGGGGGTTGACAGATACGCAGTATTTT,CASSGIAGGLTDTQYF
once,TRBV2,TRBJ2-7,TRBD2,TGTGCCAGCAGTGGCCTGGAGGGAGGGTACGAGCAGTACTTC,CASSGLEGGYEQYF
.,TRBV27,TRBJ1-1,TRBD1,TGTGCCAGCACTCCTGGAACAGGGGGTTGGAGCACTGAAGCTTTCTTT,CASTPGTGGWSTEAFF
.,TRBV7-9,TRBJ2-1,.,TGTGCCAGCAGTCCCCCGGGCAATGAGCAGTTCTTC,CASSPPGNEQFF
.,TRBV18,TRBJ1-5,TRBD1,TGTGCCAGCTCAAGGACAGGGGGCGATCAGCCCCAGCATTTT,CASSRTGGDQPQHF
medium-sized,TRBV30,TRBJ1-5,TRBD1,TGTGCCTGCCAATTACAAGGGGGCGCCGGCAATCAGCCCCAGCATTTT,CACQLQGGAGNQPQHF
.,TRBV19,TRBJ2-3,TRBD2,TGTGCCAGTAGTACCGGGACTAGCATCACAGATACGCAGTATTTT,CASSTGTSITDTQYF
once,TRBV10-3,TRBJ1-1,.,TGTGCCATTAGGGGCAGGTCCGAATTGAACACTGAAGCTTTCTTT,CAIRGRSELNTEAFF
.,TRBV30,TRBJ1-1,.,TGTGCCTGGACCCAGATGAACACTGAAGCTTTCTTT,CAWTQMNTEAFF
.,TRBV5-5,TRBJ1-1,.,TGTGCCAGCAGCTTGGAACGGACTAGCGTTCGTGGGCAAGGAGCTTTCTTT,CASSLERTSVRGQGAFF
.,TRBV27,TRBJ1-2,.,TGTGCCAGCAGAAACCGCCAGTTCGATGGCTACACCTTC,CASRNRQFDGYTF
.,TRBV20-1,TRBJ2-3,.,TGCAGTGGGGGCTACCACGATACGCAGTATTTT,CSGGYHDTQYF
few,TRBV5-4,TRBJ1-2,.,TGTGCCAGCAGCTTGGGGGGGCAGGGCTATGGCTACACCTTC,CASSLGGQGYGYTF
few,TRBV4-1,TRBJ2-1,.,TGCGCCAGCAGCCAAGCAGCGACTAAGCAGTTCTTC,CASSQAATKQFF
once,TRBV5-1,TRBJ2-5,.,TGCGCCAGCAGCTTAGAACCGGACAGCTGGGAGACCCAGTACTTC,CASSLEPDSWETQYF
.,TRBV5-1,TRBJ2-1,TRBD1,TGCGCCAGCAGCTTGGTGGCCGGGACAGACTACAATGAGCAGTTCTTC,CASSLVAGTDYNEQFF
.,TRBV5-1,TRBJ2-2,.,TGCGCCAGCGTTCAAGGGGTTTCAAACACCGGGGAGCTGTTTTTT,CASVQGVSNTGELFF
.,TRBV19,TRBJ2-2,TRBD1,TGTGCCAGTAGTTTGGGACAGGACACCGGGGAGCTGTTTTTT,CASSLGQDTGELFF
.,TRBV19,TRBJ1-5,.,TGTGCCAGTAAGACACTGGCAGCCGGCAATCAGCCCCAGCATTTT,CASKTLAAGNQPQHF
.,TRBV14,TRBJ1-2,.,TGTGCCAGCAGCCAAGGTCAGGACAGCTCGGATTTTTACTATGGCTACACCTTC,CASSQGQDSSDFYYGYTF
.,TRBV5-1,TRBJ1-1,.,TGCGCCAGCAGCTTGGATCCGGGGTCAAACACTGAAGCTTTCTTT,CASSLDPGSNTEAFF
.,TRBV5-1,TRBJ2-1,TRBD2,TGCGCCAGCAGCGTCCTAGCGGGGGCCCGCTCCTACAATGAGCAGTTCTTC,CASSVLAGARSYNEQFF
.,TRBV5-1,TRBJ2-5,.,TGCGCCAGCAGCTTGGGGCGCACAGAGCAAGAGACCCAGTACTTC,CASSLGRTEQETQYF
.,TRBV18,TRBJ2-3,.,TGTGCCAGCTCACCTCGGGATGACCGCACAGATACGCAGTATTTT,CASSPRDDRTDTQYF
.,TRBV19,TRBJ2-7,TRBD1,TGTGCCAGTAGTCAGACAGGGGCTCGGGACGAGCAGTACTTC,CASSQTGARDEQYF
.,TRBV6-6,TRBJ2-2,TRBD1,TGTGCCAGCAACCTAAAGACAGGGGCGAGCACCGGGGAGCTGTTTTTT,CASNLKTGASTGELFF
.,TRBV25-1,TRBJ1-1,.,TGTGCCAGCAGTGAAAGCACGGGGACTGAAGCTTTCTTT,CASSESTGTEAFF
.,TRBV5-1,TRBJ1-6,.,TGCGCCAGCAAGGCCCGCACAGCGGCGAATTCACCCCTCCACTTT,CASKARTAANSPLHF
.,TRBV6-5,TRBJ1-2,TRBD1,TGTGCCAGCAGTTACCTGGACAGGGCTGGCTATGGCTACACCTTC,CASSYLDRAGYGYTF
once,TRBV7-6,TRBJ2-2,.,TGTGCCAGCAGCCGCCTGGGGCCGAACACCGGGGAGCTGTTTTTT,CASSRLGPNTGELFF
.,TRBV30,TRBJ2-2,TRBD1,TGTGCCTGGTTGTCCAGGGGGCGGAACACCGGGGAGCTGTTTTTT,CAWLSRGRNTGELFF
.,TRBV7-3,TRBJ1-2,TRBD1,TGTGCCAGCAGCTTAAAGGGCCGGGACAGGGGGCGTATTGGTGGCTACACCTTC,CASSLKGRDRGRIGGYTF
.,TRBV19,TRBJ2-5,TRBD2,TGTGCCAGTAGTCTTAGCGGGGCCAGGGAGACCCAGTACTTC,CASSLSGARETQYF
once,TRBV19,TRBJ2-1,TRBD1,TGTGCCAGTAGTCGCCTCACAGGGGACAATGAGCAGTTCTTC,CASSRLTGDNEQFF
.,TRBV6-5,TRBJ2-1,TRBD2,TGTGCCAGCAGACAACTAGCGGGGGGTACCAATGAGCAGTTCTTC,CASRQLAGGTNEQFF